This T cell receptor beta chain derives from a study of cytomegalovirus exposure and HLA in healthy donors. The V segment lost 2 bases and the J segment 7 bases; nucleotides outside the gene matches: 5. The germline CDR1 and CDR2 sequences are SGHTA and FQGNSA. The CDR3 extends over 14 amino acids. With respect to this clone: No antigen is known for it.

Vbeta (60) and Jbeta (13) primers were used in the PCR. Sequencing was performed with immunoSEQ multiplex PCR; in TCRdb, only in-frame clones are kept and a portion is missing. The table lists 70,000 or so clones, roughly 85% of them singletons, with roughly 2% in the top ten. Notes on the study in general: Overall, around 150 TCR beta chains were annotated as cytomegalovirus-associated.

Sequencing input: PBMCs. The chain joins TRBV7-2 to TRBJ2-7; 10 bases line up with TRBD2. The clonotype was recovered from a woman in her thirties in good health and CMV-seronegative. In nucleotides, the CDR3 is TGTGCCAGCAGCTTAATGAGCGGGAGGGGGGAGCAGTACTTC. Translating it yields CASSLMSGRGEQYF.